This T cell receptor (beta chain) was documented in a study of T cells after posttransplantation cyclophosphamide. Study-level points and caveats: Recipient CMV seropositivity and CMV reactivation strongly tracked TRB clonality. Skin or GI-infiltrating T cells shared few TRB sequences with blood.

The assay was immunoSEQ multiplex PCR, and TCRdb's table has in-frame clones only and misses some. The sample has about 25,000 clones, none seen only once. In this sample, this clone turned up many times. The antigen remains undetermined. A marrow graft followed busulfan-fludarabine conditioning, with cyclophosphamide on days +3 and +4. Source: PBMCs, taken after allogeneic stem cell transplant with posttransplant cyclophosphamide. The sequence came from a male patient in his late teens or twenties who received an allogeneic stem cell transplant from a related donor, was CMV-positive, and had no GVHD. Among the T cells, some may be from the graft donor.

As DNA, the CDR3 is TGTGCCAGCAGGTGGCGAATACGGGGGATCTCCTACAATGAGCAGTTCTTC. Amino acid sequence: CASRWRIRGISYNEQFF. The gene calls are TRBV28 and TRBJ2-1; tentatively, D is TRBD2 (6 bases). This CDR3 spans 17 amino acids. Germline-derived CDR1 and CDR2 are MDHEN and SYDVKM. V lost 6 bases and J 0 bases, leaving 18 bases between the germline ends.